This T cell receptor (beta chain) was sequenced for a study of blood T cell repertoires in COVID-19. Study-level information: Sources were T cells, B-cell-depleted T cells, or PBMCs; the material itself was cDNA or gDNA.

In the original workflow: Amplified reference gene primers provided the basis for estimating nucleated cell counts. The table came from immunoSEQ multiplex PCR; TCRdb's copy has only in-frame clones and leaves some out. For V, J and clone size, that table is used; D and trimming come from the DNA. This sample has around 100,000 clones, with just under 85% found just once. This CDR3 is built from 13 residues. The germline V gene has CDR1 SGHTA and CDR2 FQGNSA. V was pared by 1 base and J by 4 bases, with 0 bases of the junction left unmatched. The sequencing sample was made of peripheral blood. The receptor was derived from a man aged 35 to 55 with active or convalescent COVID-19. J is TRBJ1-2 and V is TRBV7-2; 7 bases are a match to TRBD1. CDR3 sequence: CASSLDRGYGYTF. The CDR3 DNA reads as TGTGCCAGCAGCTTAGACAGGGGCTATGGCTACACCTTC.